What follows are 17 T cell receptor beta chains derived from one specimen sequenced in a study of shared clonotypes between healthy human individuals. Clones were read by immunoSEQ multiplex PCR, and TCRdb kept only the in-frame ones, dropping some. The profile shows millions of clones, approximately 95% of them singletons. Naive CD8 cells lacked CD45RO and underwent positive selection for CCR7, leaving out terminally differentiated effector memory CD45RA+ cells. The sample was naive CD8+ T cells sorted from blood. These receptors came from a man between 18 and 29 years old in good health.

The chain links TRBV7-9 to TRBJ2-5; D unresolved. The CDR3 consists of 14 residues. The V and J ends lost 1 base and 1 base respectively, with 7 bases between them. Looked up from germline, CDR1 is SEHNR and CDR2 is FQNEAQ (reference sequence). The CDR3 DNA is TGTGCCAGCAGCTTAGTTAAGGCCCAAGAGACCCAGTACTTC. Amino acids: CASSLVKAQETQYF.

The rearrangement joins TRBV5-6 to TRBJ1-2; D is undetermined. Germline V lookup: CDR1 SGHDT, CDR2 YYEEEE. The CDR3 runs to 12 residues. Trimming removed 3 bases at V and 5 bases at J, with 8 bases between. CDR3 coding DNA: TGTGCCAGCAGCTCCCCGGGGTATGGCTACACCTTC. It encodes CASSSPGYGYTF.

A word on this clone: Other DNA sequences in the sample encode the same CDR3. V and J are TRBV7-9 and TRBJ2-7; D is undetermined. The length of the CDR3 is 12 residues. Germline assignment: CDR1 SEHNR and CDR2 FQNEAQ (reference sequence). Trimming cost V 1 base and J 4 bases, with 5 bases left between them. CDR3 in amino acids: CASSLVVYEQYF. The CDR3 DNA is TGTGCCAGCAGCTTAGTAGTATACGAGCAGTACTTC.

As concerns this clone: The same CDR3 arises from other DNA sequences in this sample as well. The chain links TRBV11-2 to TRBJ2-7; 10 bases agree with TRBD1. J lost 4 bases, V lost 1 base, and 1 base had no gene match. The CDR3 length is 14 residues. Germline CDR1 and CDR2: SGHAT and FQNNGV. CDR3 DNA sequence: TGTGCCAGCAGCTTAGTGGACAGGGGGTACGAGCAGTACTTC. This encodes CASSLVDRGYEQYF. The full variable domain, with the rest looked up from reference TRBV11-2 and TRBJ2-7, is EAGVAQSPRYKIIEKRQSVAFWCNPISGHATLYWYQQILGQGPKLLIQFQNNGVVDDSQLPKDRFSAERLKGVDSTLKIQPAKLEDSAVYLCASSLVDRGYEQYFGPGTRLTVT.

The V gene is TRBV19, the J gene TRBJ2-3, with a weak D call TRBD2 (7 bases). Germline V gene lookup returns CDR1 LNHDA and CDR2 SQIVND (reference sequence). The CDR3 is 15 amino acids. V was shortened by 5 bases and J by 4 bases, with 16 bases between the two germline ends. The DNA of the CDR3 is TGTGCCAGTAGTGGGGGCGGGAGCTCCCCAGATACGCAGTATTTT. As protein: CASSGGGSSPDTQYF.

This chain connects TRBV30 to TRBJ2-2, with D perhaps assigned TRBD1 or TRBD2 (5 bases each). The CDR3 extends over 14 amino acids. CDR1 GTSNPN and CDR2 SVGIG come from the germline V gene (reference sequence). V lost 0 bases and J 7 bases, leaving 12 bases between the germline ends. CDR3 DNA sequence: TGTGCCTGGAGTGTTCAGGGAGAAGGCGGGGAGCTGTTTTTT. Translated: CAWSVQGEGGELFF. The variable domain in full, completed from reference TRBV30 and TRBJ2-2, reads SQTIHQWPATLVQPVGSPLSLECTVEGTSNPNLYWYRQAAGRGLQLLFYSVGIGQISSEVPQNLSASRPQDRQFILSSKKLLLSDSGFYLCAWSVQGEGGELFFGEGSRLTVL.

V is TRBV4-2 and J is TRBJ2-7, with D possibly matching TRBD2 (5 bases). Trimming left V 3 bases short and J 2 bases short, with 11 bases between. Germline values: CDR1 LGHNA, CDR2 YNFKEQ. This CDR3 is built from 14 residues. CDR3 loop: CASSHQDGAYEQYF. The CDR3 DNA is TGTGCCAGCAGCCACCAGGACGGGGCCTACGAGCAGTACTTC.

This clone was observed a handful of times. Other DNA sequences in this specimen translate into the identical CDR3. The genes are TRBV10-1 and TRBJ1-1; unclear D gene. V lost 0 bases, J lost 2 bases, and 1 base lay in between. Germline V gene lookup returns CDR1 WNHNN and CDR2 SYGVQD (reference sequence). This CDR3 spans 12 amino acids. The CDR3 here is CASSESNTEAFF. As DNA, the CDR3 is TGCGCCAGCAGTGAGTCTAACACTGAAGCTTTCTTT.

The V call is TRBV9, the J call TRBJ2-1; 16 bases are shared with TRBD2. The CDR3 is made up of 20 amino acids. Germline V gene sequence: CDR1 SGDLS, CDR2 YYNGEE. J was trimmed by 5 bases and V by 3 bases; bases with no gene match: 14. CDR3 loop: CASSGRTGTSGRAGNNEQFF. CDR3 bases: TGTGCCAGCAGCGGACGGACCGGGACTAGCGGGAGGGCCGGGAACAATGAGCAGTTCTTC.

The CDR3 protein is CASGRPGELFF. CDR3 coding DNA: TGTGCCAGCGGGCGCCCCGGGGAGCTGTTTTTT. The chain couples TRBV13 to TRBJ2-2; D uncertain. Per germline, CDR1 PRHDT and CDR2 FYEKMQ (reference sequence). V was pared by 8 bases and J by 6 bases, with 7 bases between. The CDR3 loop spans 11 amino acids.

Concerning this clone itself: Different DNA sequences within this sample yield the same CDR3. This CDR3 is CASSLGTGLYEQYF. The CDR3 nucleotides read TGTGCCAGCAGCCTCGGGACAGGGCTCTACGAGCAGTACTTC. The chain recombines TRBV5-4 with TRBJ2-7, with 9 bases fitting TRBD1. Germline V lookup: CDR1 SGHNT, CDR2 YYREEE (reference sequence). The CDR3 is 14 amino acids. Unmatched junction bases numbered 5, after V lost 4 bases and J lost 3 bases.

The gene calls are TRBV5-4 and TRBJ2-3; 9 bases agree with TRBD1. J gave up 1 base and V 4 bases, and 4 bases lay outside the gene matches. This CDR3 is built from 15 residues. Germline V lookup: CDR1 SGHNT, CDR2 YYREEE (reference sequence). In DNA, the CDR3 is TGTGCCAGCAGCCCGGACAGGGGACGCACAGATACGCAGTATTTT. It is translated as CASSPDRGRTDTQYF. The full variable domain, rest sourced from reference TRBV5-4 and TRBJ2-3, is ETGVTQSPTHLIKTRGQQVTLRCSSQSGHNTVSWYQQALGQGPQFIFQYYREEENGRGNFPPRFSGLQFPNYSSELNVNALELDDSALYLCASSPDRGRTDTQYFGPGTRLTVL.

The chain employs TRBV18 and TRBJ2-3; TRBD2 matches 7 bases. Trimming took 0 bases from V and 3 from J; bases not matched to a gene: 6. The V gene's germline CDR1 is KGHSH and CDR2 LQKENI. This CDR3 has 16 residues. This CDR3 is CASSPPGGSGTDTQYF. Written as DNA, the CDR3 is TGTGCCAGCTCACCACCAGGCGGGAGCGGAACAGATACGCAGTATTTT.

This rearrangement joins TRBV30 to TRBJ2-1; 8 bases fit TRBD1. Trimming at V came to 5 bases and at J to 2 bases, leaving 11 bases not matched to a gene. The CDR3 totals 16 residues. Looked up from germline, CDR1 is GTSNPN and CDR2 is SVGIG (reference sequence). CDR3 sequence: CAWGDRGLYPYNEQFF. CDR3 sequence (DNA): TGTGCCTGGGGTGACAGGGGTCTATACCCCTACAATGAGCAGTTCTTC. The whole variable domain, filled in from reference TRBV30 and TRBJ2-1, reads SQTIHQWPATLVQPVGSPLSLECTVEGTSNPNLYWYRQAAGRGLQLLFYSVGIGQISSEVPQNLSASRPQDRQFILSSKKLLLSDSGFYLCAWGDRGLYPYNEQFFGPGTRLTVL.

The rearrangement joins TRBV30 to TRBJ2-3, with 11 nucleotides matching TRBD2. V was clipped by 2 bases and J by 1 base; unmatched bases: 8. Per the germline V gene, CDR1 is GTSNPN and CDR2 is SVGIG (reference sequence). There are 17 residues in the CDR3. The DNA for the CDR3 is TGTGCCTGGAGTTACCCGGGACTAGCGGTCCGCACAGATACGCAGTATTTT. It is translated as CAWSYPGLAVRTDTQYF.

In its sample, this clone was seen a few times. Other DNA sequences from this sample encode an identical CDR3 as well. The chain is built from TRBV27 and TRBJ2-1; TRBD1 is a possible D gene (5 bases). The germline gives CDR1 MNHEY, CDR2 SMNVEV (reference sequence). The CDR3 covers 12 residues. V dropped 2 bases and J dropped 8 bases, with 7 bases sitting between them. CDR3 DNA: TGTGCCAGCAGTTTACTAGGGGATGAGCAGTTCTTC. Translated, it gives CASSLLGDEQFF.

The chain couples TRBV28 to TRBJ2-1; D might be TRBD2 (7 bases). Germline CDR1 and CDR2: MDHEN and SYDVKM. This CDR3 has 14 residues. The V gene lost 1 base and the J gene lost 9 bases, with 13 bases spanning the gap. CDR3 bases: TGTGCCAGCAGTTTATTACGGGGGGCTAGTGAGCAGTTCTTC. The encoded protein is CASSLLRGASEQFF.